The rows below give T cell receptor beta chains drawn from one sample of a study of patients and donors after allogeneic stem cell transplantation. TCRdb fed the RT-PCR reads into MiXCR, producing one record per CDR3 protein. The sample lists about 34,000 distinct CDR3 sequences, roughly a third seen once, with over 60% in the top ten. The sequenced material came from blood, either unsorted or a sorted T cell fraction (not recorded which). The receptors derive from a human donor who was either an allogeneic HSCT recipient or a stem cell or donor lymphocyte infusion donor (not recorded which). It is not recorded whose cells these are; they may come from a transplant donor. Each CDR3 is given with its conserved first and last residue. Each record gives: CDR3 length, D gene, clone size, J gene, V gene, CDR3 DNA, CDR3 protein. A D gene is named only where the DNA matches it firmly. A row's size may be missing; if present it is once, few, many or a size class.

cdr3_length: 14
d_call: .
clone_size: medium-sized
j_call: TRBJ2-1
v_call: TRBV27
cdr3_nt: TGTGCCAGCAGCTACCAAGGACTCTGGGATGAGCAGTTCTTC
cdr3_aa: CASSYQGLWDEQFF

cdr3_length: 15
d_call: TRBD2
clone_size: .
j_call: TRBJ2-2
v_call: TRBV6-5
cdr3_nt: TGTGCCAGCAGGGGACTAGCGGGGGGTCCCGGGGAGCTGTTTTTT
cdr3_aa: CASRGLAGGPGELFF

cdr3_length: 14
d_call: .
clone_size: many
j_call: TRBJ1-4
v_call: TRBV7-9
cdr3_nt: TGTGCCAGCAGCTTAAGACAGTCTAATGAAAAACTGTTTTTT
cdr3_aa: CASSLRQSNEKLFF

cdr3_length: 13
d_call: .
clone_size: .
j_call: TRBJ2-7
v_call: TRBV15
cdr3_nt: TGTGCCACCAGCATCCAGCCGGCCGACGAGCAGTACTTC
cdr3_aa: CATSIQPADEQYF

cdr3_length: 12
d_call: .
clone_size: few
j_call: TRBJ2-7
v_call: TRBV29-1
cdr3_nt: TGCAGCGCCGGGGAGGTGTCTTACGAGCAGTACTTC
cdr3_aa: CSAGEVSYEQYF

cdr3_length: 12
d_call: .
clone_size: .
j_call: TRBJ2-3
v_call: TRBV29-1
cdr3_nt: TGCAGCGTCACAAGGGACAAAGATACGCAGTATTTT
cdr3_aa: CSVTRDKDTQYF

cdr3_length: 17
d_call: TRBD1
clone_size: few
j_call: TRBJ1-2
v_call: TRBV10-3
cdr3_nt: TGTGCCATCAGTGCACGGACCCCATCGGGACAGGGCTTTGGCTACACCTTC
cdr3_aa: CAISARTPSGQGFGYTF

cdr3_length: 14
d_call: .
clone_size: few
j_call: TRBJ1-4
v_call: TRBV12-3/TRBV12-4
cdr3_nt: TGTGCGAGCAAGGGAAGGGGGTACGCAGAAAAACTGTTTTTT
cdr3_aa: CASKGRGYAEKLFF

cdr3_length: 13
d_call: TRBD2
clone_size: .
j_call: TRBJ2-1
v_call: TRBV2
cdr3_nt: TGTGCCAGCAGTGAGGTAGCGGGAACTACCGAGTTCTTC
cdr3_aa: CASSEVAGTTEFF

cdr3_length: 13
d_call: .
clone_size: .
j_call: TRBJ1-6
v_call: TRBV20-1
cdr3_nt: TGCAGTGCTAGACAGGTTCTAAAGTCACCCCTCCACTTT
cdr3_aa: CSARQVLKSPLHF

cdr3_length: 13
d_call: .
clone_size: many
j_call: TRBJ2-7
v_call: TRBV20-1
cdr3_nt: TGCAGCGCGAAACGTAGCGAACCCTACGAGCAGTACTTC
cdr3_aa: CSAKRSEPYEQYF

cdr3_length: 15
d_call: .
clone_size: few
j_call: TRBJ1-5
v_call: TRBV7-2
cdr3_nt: TGTGCCAGCAGCTTAGTGGCGAGCTTCAATCAGCCCCAGCATTTT
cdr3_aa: CASSLVASFNQPQHF

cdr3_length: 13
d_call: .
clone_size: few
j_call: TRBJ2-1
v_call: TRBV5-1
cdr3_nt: TGCGCCAGCAGCTTGGCGTCCTACAATGAGCAGTTCTTC
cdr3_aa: CASSLASYNEQFF

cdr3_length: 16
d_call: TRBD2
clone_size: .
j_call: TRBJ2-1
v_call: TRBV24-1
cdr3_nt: TGTGCCACCACGGGCGCCGGGAGGGGGGAAGTGAATGAGCAGTTCTTC
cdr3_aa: CATTGAGRGEVNEQFF

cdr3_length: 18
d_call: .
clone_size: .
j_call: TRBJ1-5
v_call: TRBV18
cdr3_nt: TGTGCCAGCTCACCGCTTGCGGCCACTTCTTATAGCAATCAGCCCCAGCATTTT
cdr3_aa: CASSPLAATSYSNQPQHF

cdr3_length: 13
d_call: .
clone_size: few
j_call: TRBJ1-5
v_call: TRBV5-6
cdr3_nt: TGTGCCAGCAGCTTGGTTGGGAAACAGCCCCAGCATTTT
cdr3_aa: CASSLVGKQPQHF

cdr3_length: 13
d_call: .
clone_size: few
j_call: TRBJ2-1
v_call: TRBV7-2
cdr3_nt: TGTGCCAGCAGACGTCCGGATAACAATGAGCAGTTCTTC
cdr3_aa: CASRRPDNNEQFF

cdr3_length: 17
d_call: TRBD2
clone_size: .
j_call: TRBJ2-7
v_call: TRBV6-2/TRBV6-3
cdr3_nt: TGTGCCAGCAGTTACTCGATCGGGACTAGCGAGTCCTACGAGCAGTACTTC
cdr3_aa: CASSYSIGTSESYEQYF

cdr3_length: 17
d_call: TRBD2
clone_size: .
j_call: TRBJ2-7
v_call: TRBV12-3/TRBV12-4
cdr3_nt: TGTGCCAGCAGTTTTGTCATCGGGGGGACCCGCTCCTACGAGCAGTACTTC
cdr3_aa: CASSFVIGGTRSYEQYF

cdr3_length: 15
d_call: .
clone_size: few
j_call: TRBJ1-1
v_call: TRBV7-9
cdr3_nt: TGTGCCAGCAGCATTGAAGGGGCCTGGAACACTGAAGCTTTCTTT
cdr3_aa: CASSIEGAWNTEAFF

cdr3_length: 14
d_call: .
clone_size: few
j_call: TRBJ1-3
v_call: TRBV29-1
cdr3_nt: TGCAGCGTTGAAGGAGGGGCCGCTGGAAACACCATATATTTT
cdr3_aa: CSVEGGAAGNTIYF

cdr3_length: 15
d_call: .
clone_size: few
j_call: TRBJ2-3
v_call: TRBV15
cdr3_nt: TGTGCCACCAGCAGAGAGGGCATAAGCACAGATACGCAGTATTTT
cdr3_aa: CATSREGISTDTQYF

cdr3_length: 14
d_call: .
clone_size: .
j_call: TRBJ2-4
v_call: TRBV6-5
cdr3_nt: TGTGCCAGCAGTTCAGTACTAGCCAAAAACATTCAGTACTTC
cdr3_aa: CASSSVLAKNIQYF

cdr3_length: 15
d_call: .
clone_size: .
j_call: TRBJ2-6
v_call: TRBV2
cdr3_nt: TGTGCCAGCAGTGAGGACAACTCTGGGGCCAACGTCCTGACTTTC
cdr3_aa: CASSEDNSGANVLTF

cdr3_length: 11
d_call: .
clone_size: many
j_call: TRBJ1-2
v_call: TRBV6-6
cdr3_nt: TGTGCCAGCAGTTATTACGCCGGCTACACCTTC
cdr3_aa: CASSYYAGYTF

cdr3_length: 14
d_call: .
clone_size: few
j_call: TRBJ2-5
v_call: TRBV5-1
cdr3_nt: TGCGCCAGCAGCTTGGCCGAGTACCAAGAGACCCAGTACTTC
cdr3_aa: CASSLAEYQETQYF

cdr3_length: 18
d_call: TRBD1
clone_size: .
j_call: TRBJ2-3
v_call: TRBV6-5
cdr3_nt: TGTGCCAGCAGTGCGAAACGGGACAGGGGCTTGAAATTTGATACGCAGTATTTT
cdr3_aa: CASSAKRDRGLKFDTQYF

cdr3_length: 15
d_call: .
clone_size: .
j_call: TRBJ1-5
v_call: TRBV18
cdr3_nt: TGTGCCAGCTCCCTGTCAGGACACAATTACAAGCCCCAGCATTTT
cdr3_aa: CASSLSGHNYKPQHF

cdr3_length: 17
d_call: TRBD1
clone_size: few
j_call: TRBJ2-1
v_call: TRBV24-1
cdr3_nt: TGTGCCACCAGTGATTACCTCGGACAGGGATTCGCGGATGAGCAGTTCTTC
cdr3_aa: CATSDYLGQGFADEQFF

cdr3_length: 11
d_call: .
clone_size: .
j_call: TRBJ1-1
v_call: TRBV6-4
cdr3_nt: TGTGCCAGCCGGGCTGGGGATGAAGCTTTCTTT
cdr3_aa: CASRAGDEAFF

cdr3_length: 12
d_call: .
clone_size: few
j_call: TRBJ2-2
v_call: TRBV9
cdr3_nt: TGTGCCAGCAGCCTCCAGCCCGGGGAGCTGTTTTTT
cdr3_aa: CASSLQPGELFF

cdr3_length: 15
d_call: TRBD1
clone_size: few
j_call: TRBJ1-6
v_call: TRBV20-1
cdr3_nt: TGCAGTGCCAGGGCGGACAGGGGAGATAATTCACCCCTCCACTTT
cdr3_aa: CSARADRGDNSPLHF

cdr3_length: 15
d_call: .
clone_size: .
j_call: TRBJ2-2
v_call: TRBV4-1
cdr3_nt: TGCGCCAGCAGCCAGATAGGTTCTGACACCGGGGAGCTGTTTTTT
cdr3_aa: CASSQIGSDTGELFF

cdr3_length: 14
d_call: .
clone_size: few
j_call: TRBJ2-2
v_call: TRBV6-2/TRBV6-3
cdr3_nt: TGTGCCAGCAGTGAAGGGGGATTTGGCGGGGAGCTGTTTTTT
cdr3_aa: CASSEGGFGGELFF

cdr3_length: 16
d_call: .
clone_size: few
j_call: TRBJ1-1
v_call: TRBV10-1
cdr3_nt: TGCGCCAGCAGTGAGTCAAGGGGCCTAGGCCTGGCTGAAGCTTTCTTT
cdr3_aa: CASSESRGLGLAEAFF

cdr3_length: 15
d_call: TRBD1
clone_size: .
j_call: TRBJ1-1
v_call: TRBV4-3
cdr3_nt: TGCGCCAGCAGCCGGCGGGACAGGGGAGGCACTGAAGCTTTCTTT
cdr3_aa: CASSRRDRGGTEAFF

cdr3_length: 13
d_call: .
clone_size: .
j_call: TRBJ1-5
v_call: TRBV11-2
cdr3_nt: TGTGCCAGCAGCTTAGAAACAACGGTGGTAAAACATTTT
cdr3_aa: CASSLETTVVKHF

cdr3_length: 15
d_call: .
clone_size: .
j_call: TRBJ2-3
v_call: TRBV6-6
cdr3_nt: TGTGCCAGCAGTTTGGGCGGACTAGGGGGGGATACGCAGTATTTT
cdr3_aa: CASSLGGLGGDTQYF

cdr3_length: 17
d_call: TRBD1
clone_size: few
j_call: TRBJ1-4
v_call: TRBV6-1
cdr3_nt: TGTGCCAGCAGTCTAACAGCCGGACAGGCATTAGGGGAAAAACTGTTTTTT
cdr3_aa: CASSLTAGQALGEKLFF

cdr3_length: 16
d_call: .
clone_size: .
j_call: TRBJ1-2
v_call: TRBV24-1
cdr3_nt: TGTGCCACCAGTGATTCCCCCAGCAGCGTGAGGGCTGGCTACACCTTC
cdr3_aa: CATSDSPSSVRAGYTF

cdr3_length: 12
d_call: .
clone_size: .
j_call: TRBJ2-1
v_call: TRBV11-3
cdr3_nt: TGTGCCAGCAGCTTAGTTTATAATGAGCAGTTCTTC
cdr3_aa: CASSLVYNEQFF

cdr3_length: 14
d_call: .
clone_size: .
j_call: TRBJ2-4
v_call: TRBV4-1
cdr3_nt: TGCGCCAGCAGCCTAACCAATCCCAAAAACATTCAGTACTTC
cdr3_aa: CASSLTNPKNIQYF

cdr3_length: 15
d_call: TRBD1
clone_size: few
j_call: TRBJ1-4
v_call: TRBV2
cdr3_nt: TGTGCCAGCAGTGACCCCCAGGGGGCCGGTGAAAAACTGTTTTTT
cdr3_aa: CASSDPQGAGEKLFF

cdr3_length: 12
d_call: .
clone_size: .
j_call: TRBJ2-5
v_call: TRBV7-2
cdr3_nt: TGTGCCAGCAGCCCACCCGGGGGGACCCAGTACTTC
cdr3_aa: CASSPPGGTQYF

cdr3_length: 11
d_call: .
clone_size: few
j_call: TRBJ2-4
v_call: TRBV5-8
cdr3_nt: TGTGCCAGCAGTTTTTCGAGCATTCAGTACTTC
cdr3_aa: CASSFSSIQYF

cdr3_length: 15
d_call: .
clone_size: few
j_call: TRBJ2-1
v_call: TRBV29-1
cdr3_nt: TGCAGCGTTGAGAGGGGGGAGACAGGTGGCGATGAGCAGTTCTTC
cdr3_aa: CSVERGETGGDEQFF

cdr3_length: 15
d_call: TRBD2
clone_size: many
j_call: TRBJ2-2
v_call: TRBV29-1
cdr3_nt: TGCAGCGTTGAGGGGAGGACTAGCGAAACCGGGGAGCTGTTTTTT
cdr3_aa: CSVEGRTSETGELFF

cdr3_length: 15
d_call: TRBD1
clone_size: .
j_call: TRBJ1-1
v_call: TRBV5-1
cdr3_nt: TGCGCCAGCAGCCCCGGGGACAGAAAGAACACTGAAGCTTTCTTT
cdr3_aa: CASSPGDRKNTEAFF

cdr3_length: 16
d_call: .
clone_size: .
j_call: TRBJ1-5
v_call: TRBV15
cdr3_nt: TGTGCCACCAGCAGAGATCAGAAACACCTCAATCAGCCCCAGCATTTT
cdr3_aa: CATSRDQKHLNQPQHF

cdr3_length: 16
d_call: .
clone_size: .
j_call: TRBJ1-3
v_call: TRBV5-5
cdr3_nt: TGTGCCAGCAGCTTAGTCGGCCCGGGCTCTGGAAACACCATATATTTT
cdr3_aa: CASSLVGPGSGNTIYF

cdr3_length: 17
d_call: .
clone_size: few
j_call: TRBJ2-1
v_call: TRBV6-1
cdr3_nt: TGTGCCAGCAGTGAATGGGGAGGGGGCCGATCCTACAATGAGCAGTTCTTC
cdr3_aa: CASSEWGGGRSYNEQFF

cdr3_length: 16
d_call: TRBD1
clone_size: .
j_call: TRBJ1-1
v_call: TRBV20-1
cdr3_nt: TGCAGTGCTAGAGACCTCACAGGGGGCTTTTGGACTGAAGCTTTCTTT
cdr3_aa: CSARDLTGGFWTEAFF

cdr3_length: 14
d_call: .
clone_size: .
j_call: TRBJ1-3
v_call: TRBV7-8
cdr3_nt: TGTGCCAGCAGCTCAGAGTTCTCTGGAAACACCATATATTTT
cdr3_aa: CASSSEFSGNTIYF

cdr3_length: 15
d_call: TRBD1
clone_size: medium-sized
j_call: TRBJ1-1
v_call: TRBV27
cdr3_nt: TGTGCCAGCAGTCCGGGGACAGCCATGAACACTGAAGCTTTCTTT
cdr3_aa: CASSPGTAMNTEAFF

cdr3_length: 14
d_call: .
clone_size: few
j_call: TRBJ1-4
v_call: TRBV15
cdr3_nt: TGTGCCACCAGGCAGAGTGGGGGTAATGAAAAACTGTTTTTT
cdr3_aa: CATRQSGGNEKLFF